What follows are 31 T cell receptor beta chains derived from one specimen sequenced in a study of shared clonotypes between healthy human individuals. In the naive CD8 group, cells lacked CD45RO and were positively selected for CCR7, so terminally differentiated effector memory CD45RA+ cells were left out. TCRdb's copy holds only in-frame clones and misses some; the assay was immunoSEQ multiplex PCR. The data contain about 680,000 clones, 92% of them seen just once; the ten biggest clones take up 24%. Sequencing used naive CD8+ T cells sorted from blood. Every receptor here comes from a man younger than 40 in good health.

The chain is built from TRBV14 and TRBJ2-1, with TRBD2 identical over 13 bases. The CDR3 spans 16 residues. Trimming cost V 4 bases and J 8 bases; bases outside gene matches: 8. CDR1 is SGHDN and CDR2 is FVKESK in the germline V gene. The CDR3 protein is CASSPLTGLAGDEQFF. The CDR3 bases are TGTGCCAGCAGCCCACTAACCGGACTAGCGGGAGATGAGCAGTTCTTC.

CDR3 residues: CASSLLGLSSGNYEQYF. The CDR3, as DNA: TGTGCCAGCAGCTTACTGGGATTGTCTAGCGGGAACTACGAGCAGTACTTC. The chain combines TRBV11-1 with TRBJ2-7; 9 bases fit TRBD2. The CDR3 is 17 amino acids. Germline V gives CDR1 SGHAT, CDR2 FQDESV (reference sequence). J lost 3 bases, V lost 2 bases, and 11 bases had no gene match.

The chain's CDR3 is CASSLVPGGDLNEAFF. In DNA, the CDR3 is TGCGCCAGCAGCTTGGTTCCAGGGGGTGATCTGAATGAAGCTTTCTTT. This chain connects TRBV5-1 to TRBJ1-1, with 7 bases aligning to TRBD1. Germline CDR1 SGHRS, CDR2 YFSETQ. Trimming cost V 0 bases and J 7 bases; bases outside gene matches: 12. The CDR3 spans 16 residues.

This chain links TRBV27 with TRBJ2-1, with D hard to call. Germline V gene lookup returns CDR1 MNHEY and CDR2 SMNVEV (reference sequence). This CDR3 has 15 amino acids. V lost 5 bases, J lost 1 base, and 12 bases lay in between. The DNA of the CDR3 is TGTGCCAGCAGTCGACCCGGGCAGTCCTACAATGAGCAGTTCTTC. Protein: CASSRPGQSYNEQFF.

The V call is TRBV7-9, the J call TRBJ1-1, with TRBD1 matching 8 bases. This CDR3 contains 17 residues. The germline gives CDR1 SEHNR, CDR2 FQNEAQ (reference sequence). V trimming: 5 bases; J trimming: 0 bases; junction bases outside the gene matches: 11. CDR3 amino acids: CASSPTGGLALNTEAFF. CDR3 sequence (DNA): TGTGCCAGCAGCCCTACAGGGGGTTTGGCCCTGAACACTGAAGCTTTCTTT.

V usage is TRBV6-5 and J usage is TRBJ2-7, with TRBD2 identical over 7 bases. The CDR3 is 13 residues long. The J segment lost 3 bases and the V segment lost 6 bases, leaving 5 bases of the junction unmatched. The V gene's germline CDR1 is MNHEY and CDR2 SVGAGI. CDR3 residues: CASSIGLGYEQYF. CDR3 in DNA: TGTGCCAGCAGCATCGGACTAGGCTACGAGCAGTACTTC.

The chain carries TRBV13 and TRBJ2-7; 9 nucleotides match TRBD2. Germline V gene data show CDR1 as PRHDT and CDR2 as FYEKMQ (reference sequence). The CDR3 runs 12 residues. Trimming at V came to 8 bases and at J to 7 bases, leaving 6 bases not matched to a gene. The CDR3 loop reads CASGAGGEEQYF. CDR3 DNA sequence: TGTGCCAGCGGGGCGGGAGGGGAAGAGCAGTACTTC.

This sequence joins TRBV18 and TRBJ1-1; D call uncertain. The CDR3 spans 11 residues. CDR1 and CDR2 from the germline V gene are KGHSH and LQKENI. V was cut by 6 bases and J by 4 bases, with 6 bases left in between. The CDR3 spells CASSGGTEAFF. DNA of the CDR3: TGTGCCAGCTCTGGCGGCACTGAAGCTTTCTTT.

This clone showed up just once. The rearrangement joins TRBV30 to TRBJ2-7; D unresolved. V was clipped by 0 bases and J by 2 bases, with 8 bases between them. The CDR3 sequence is 13 residues long. Germline CDR1 reads GTSNPN; CDR2 reads SVGIG (reference sequence). For the CDR3, the DNA is TGTGCCTGGAGTGTCGGGCAGGCCTACGAGCAGTACTTC. It translates to CAWSVGQAYEQYF.

The gene calls are TRBV10-2 and TRBJ2-1; 12 bases are a match to TRBD2. Per germline, CDR1 WSHSY and CDR2 SAAADI. This CDR3 is 16 amino acids long. V lost 4 bases to trimming and J lost 7 bases; unmatched junction nucleotides: 8. The CDR3 protein is CASSGGGLAGWNEQFF. CDR3 DNA: TGCGCCAGCAGTGGGGGAGGACTAGCGGGATGGAATGAGCAGTTCTTC.

CDR3 residues: CASTGDRSYNEQFF. CDR3 in DNA: TGTGCCAGCACCGGGGACAGGTCCTACAATGAGCAGTTCTTC. V is TRBV28 and J is TRBJ2-1, with 8 nucleotides matching TRBD1. J was trimmed by 1 base and V by 7 bases; bases with no gene match: 3. The V gene's germline CDR1 is MDHEN and CDR2 SYDVKM. The CDR3 spans 14 residues. The full variable domain, completed using reference TRBV28 and TRBJ2-1, is DVKVTQSSRYLVKRTGEKVFLECVQDMDHENMFWYRQDPGLGLRLIYFSYDVKMKEKGDIPEGYSVSREKKERFSLILESASTNQTSMYLCASTGDRSYNEQFFGPGTRLTVL.

This chain connects TRBV27 to TRBJ2-7, with unresolved D. In germline, CDR1 is MNHEY, CDR2 SMNVEV (reference sequence). The CDR3 is 15 amino acids. Trimming took off 0 bases at V and 3 bases at J, with 12 bases between the two ends. In DNA, the CDR3 is TGTGCCAGCAGTTTATCGGGGTATGTGGTCTACGAGCAGTACTTC. It codes for CASSLSGYVVYEQYF.

The V and J genes are TRBV4-1 and TRBJ2-7; 10 nucleotides agree with TRBD2. Germline-derived CDR1 and CDR2 are MGHRA and YSYEKL. This CDR3 is 17 amino acids long. With 0 bases clipped from V and 3 bases from J, the junction kept 8 bases outside the gene matches. CDR3 in DNA: TGCGCCAGCAGCCAAGACTACCCGGGACTAGCGTTCTACGAGCAGTACTTC. Amino acid sequence: CASSQDYPGLAFYEQYF.

This clone has a single count. V and J are TRBV13 and TRBJ2-4, with 10 bases fitting TRBD2. Germline trimming cut 0 bases from V and 8 bases from J; bases unmatched to any gene: 7. Germline CDR1 PRHDT, CDR2 FYEKMQ (reference sequence). This CDR3 has 16 residues. The CDR3 sequence is CASSLGSSGSGDIQYF. The CDR3 bases are TGTGCCAGCAGCTTAGGTTCTAGCGGGAGTGGGGACATTCAGTACTTC.

The J gene is TRBJ2-7, the V gene TRBV5-1, with 8 bases that match TRBD1. V lost 4 bases to trimming and J lost 3 bases; unmatched junction nucleotides: 9. This CDR3 is built from 15 residues. CDR1 and CDR2 (germline): SGHRS, YFSETQ. Here the CDR3 DNA reads TGCGCCAGCAGCCTTAGCTGGACAGGGAACTACGAGCAGTACTTC. Encoded protein: CASSLSWTGNYEQYF.

V is TRBV9 and J is TRBJ2-1; TRBD2 matches at 15 bases. The CDR3 spans 16 residues. Losses at the gene ends were 3 bases for V and 9 bases for J; bases not matched to a gene: 7. The germline V gene encodes CDR1 SGDLS and CDR2 YYNGEE. CDR3 residues: CASSAWTSGREVEQFF. DNA of the CDR3: TGTGCCAGCAGCGCCTGGACTAGCGGGAGGGAGGTTGAGCAGTTCTTC.

The V and J genes are TRBV28 and TRBJ2-1, with D unresolved. The V gene's germline CDR1 is MDHEN and CDR2 SYDVKM. The CDR3 consists of 14 residues. V was shortened by 2 bases and J by 4 bases, with 9 bases between the two germline ends. The CDR3, as DNA: TGTGCCAGCAGTTTACAAACGGTATACAATGAGCAGTTCTTC. This encodes CASSLQTVYNEQFF.

V is TRBV7-2 and J is TRBJ1-1; 7 nucleotides align to TRBD1. Losses at the gene ends were 1 base for V and 5 bases for J; bases not matched to a gene: 7. The germline gives CDR1 SGHTA, CDR2 FQGNSA. This CDR3 is built from 15 residues. CDR3 bases: TGTGCCAGCAGCTTAGACTCAGGGGGTAGGACTGAAGCTTTCTTT. It encodes CASSLDSGGRTEAFF.

This clone was counted between two and nine times. The V gene is TRBV19, the J gene TRBJ2-2; D remains unclear. Germline CDR1 is LNHDA and CDR2 is SQIVND (reference sequence). V was shortened by 3 bases and J by 0 bases, with 11 bases between the two germline ends. This CDR3 has 16 residues. The chain's CDR3 is CASSIPRWANTGELFF. The CDR3 DNA reads TGTGCCAGTAGTATTCCCCGTTGGGCGAACACCGGGGAGCTGTTTTTT.

This clone came up once. For the CDR3, the DNA is TGTGCCAGCAGTTCGATAACTACCGGGACAGGGGGCTACAATGAGCAGTTCTTC. It encodes CASSSITTGTGGYNEQFF. The V call is TRBV27, the J call TRBJ2-1; 11 bases line up with TRBD1. CDR1 MNHEY and CDR2 SMNVEV come from the germline V gene (reference sequence). The CDR3 totals 18 residues. Germline trimming cut 4 bases from V and 3 bases from J; bases unmatched to any gene: 11.

The chain employs TRBV7-2 and TRBJ2-5; the D gene is possibly TRBD1 (5 bases). The CDR3 loop spans 13 amino acids. V lost 1 base and J 2 bases, leaving 5 bases between the germline ends. In germline, CDR1 is SGHTA, CDR2 FQGNSA. CDR3 sequence reads: CASSLDRQETQYF. Here the CDR3 DNA reads TGTGCCAGCAGCTTAGACAGGCAAGAGACCCAGTACTTC.

The table lists this clone with a count of one. One junction end does not reproduce the germline sequence, and a read error may be involved. This chain uses TRBV5-6 with TRBJ2-1; D not certain. From germline, CDR1 is SGHDT and CDR2 YYEEEE. The CDR3 sequence is 13 residues long. The CDR3 DNA reads as TGTGCCAGCAGCCCCAGTAGCTACTATGAGCAGTTCTTC. This translates into CASSPSSYYEQFF.

On this clone: Different DNA sequences within this sample yield the same CDR3. V usage is TRBV6-4 and J usage is TRBJ2-1; 10 nucleotides align to TRBD2. V shed 0 bases and J 1 base; nucleotides not matched to a gene: 0. Germline V gene data show CDR1 as MRHNA and CDR2 as SNTAGT. The CDR3 spans 16 residues. CDR3: CASSDSTSGSYNEQFF. The CDR3 DNA follows: TGTGCCAGCAGTGACTCGACTAGCGGGTCCTACAATGAGCAGTTCTTC.

CDR3 in amino acids: CASSQTGSSYNEQFF. Here the CDR3 DNA reads TGTGCCAGCAGCCAGACAGGGAGCTCCTACAATGAGCAGTTCTTC. This chain uses TRBV27 with TRBJ2-1, with 7 bases that match TRBD1. The germline V gene encodes CDR1 MNHEY and CDR2 SMNVEV (reference sequence). The ends lost 6 bases at V and 0 bases at J; junction bases unmatched: 5. The CDR3 has 15 amino acids.

This chain links TRBV11-1 with TRBJ2-2; D is unclear. This CDR3 has 14 residues. Germline loops: CDR1 SGHAT, CDR2 FQDESV (reference sequence). The V and J ends lost 5 bases and 4 bases respectively, with 11 bases between them. Here the CDR3 reads CASSPLFGTGELFF. The CDR3 DNA is TGTGCCAGCAGCCCCCTTTTTGGCACCGGGGAGCTGTTTTTT. The entire variable domain, with the rest obtained from reference TRBV11-1 and TRBJ2-2, is as follows: EAEVAQSPRYKITEKSQAVAFWCDPISGHATLYWYRQILGQGPELLVQFQDESVVDDSQLPKDRFSAERLKGVDSTLKIQPAELGDSAMYLCASSPLFGTGELFFGEGSRLTVL.

This sequence joins TRBV5-1 and TRBJ2-7; 7 nucleotides agree with TRBD2. CDR3 size: 16 residues. Unmatched junction bases numbered 8, after V lost 0 bases and J lost 2 bases. Germline V lookup: CDR1 SGHRS, CDR2 YFSETQ. This chain's CDR3 is CASSLGPTGGPYEQYF. The CDR3 nucleotides are TGCGCCAGCAGCTTGGGTCCGACGGGAGGACCCTACGAGCAGTACTTC.

The gene calls are TRBV29-1 and TRBJ2-3, with 10 bases lining up with TRBD2. The CDR3 extends over 15 amino acids. V gave up 2 bases and J gave up 4 bases; unmatched junction bases: 6. Germline CDR1 SQVTM, CDR2 ANQGSEA. CDR3 in DNA: TGCAGCGTTGAACTAGCGGGAGATGGGGCAGATACGCAGTATTTT. Translation: CSVELAGDGADTQYF.

The CDR3, as DNA: TGTGCCAGCAGCGTGGCTAGCGATTCCTACGAGCAGTACTTC. The encoded protein is CASSVASDSYEQYF. The chain couples TRBV9 to TRBJ2-7; weak D call: TRBD2 (6 bases). The V end was cut by 2 bases, the J end by 1 base, with 10 bases between. This CDR3 is 14 amino acids long. Germline lookup yields CDR1 SGDLS and CDR2 YYNGEE.

The chain employs TRBV9 and TRBJ2-4; a weak D match, TRBD1 (5 bases). V lost 4 bases, J lost 8 bases, and 16 bases lay in between. This CDR3 has 14 residues. CDR1 SGDLS and CDR2 YYNGEE come from the germline V gene. The CDR3 loop is CASSSGASSDIQYF. CDR3 coding DNA: TGTGCCAGCAGCTCTGGGGCCTCGTCGGACATTCAGTACTTC.

The table lists this clone with a count of one. The gene calls are TRBV5-1 and TRBJ2-2; 12 bases are a match to TRBD2. Looked up from germline, CDR1 is SGHRS and CDR2 is YFSETQ. There are 17 residues in the CDR3. The V gene end was trimmed by 6 bases and the J gene end by 5 bases; junction bases not matched to a gene: 11. CDR3 coding DNA: TGCGCCAGCACCGCGACTAGCGGGAGTTCCCCGACCGGGGAGCTGTTTTTT. This gives the protein CASTATSGSSPTGELFF.

This sequence joins TRBV7-9 and TRBJ1-2, with D perhaps matching TRBD1 (6 bases). Germline V gene data show CDR1 as SEHNR and CDR2 as FQNEAQ (reference sequence). V was cut by 4 bases and J by 4 bases, with 16 bases left in between. The CDR3 is made up of 15 amino acids. The CDR3 DNA sequence: TGTGCCAGCAGCTCCCCGAGAGAGGGGGTCTATGGCTACACCTTC. Its protein product is CASSSPREGVYGYTF.